This T cell receptor (beta chain) was identified during a study of blood T cell repertoires in COVID-19. As for the study in general: Whether acute or convalescent, the COVID-19 samples came from the United States, Italy and Spain. Sample material is recorded as cDNA or gDNA derived from T cells, B-cell-depleted T cells, or PBMCs.

Authors' data handling: Amplifying reference gene primers gave estimates of nucleated cell counts. Produced via immunoSEQ multiplex PCR; TCRdb's table is partial and in-frame only. V, J and clone size are those of that table, while D and trimming were read from the DNA. The sample holds about 210,000 clones, approximately 82% seen once. This clone turned up a few times. The clonotype was recovered from a woman in her thirties or forties with acute or convalescent COVID-19. Sample: peripheral blood.

The CDR3 bases are TGTGCCAGCAAATCGGGACAGGGTCGAGGCTACACCTTC. The encoded protein is CASKSGQGRGYTF. J is TRBJ1-2 and V is TRBV27, with TRBD1 identical over 9 bases. V lost 7 bases to trimming and J lost 8 bases; unmatched junction nucleotides: 8. This CDR3 contains 13 residues. Germline V CDR1 and CDR2: MNHEY, SMNVEV (reference sequence).